The 19 T cell receptor beta chains below were found in one sample sequenced in a study of blood T cell repertoires in COVID-19. Produced via immunoSEQ multiplex PCR; TCRdb's table is partial and in-frame only. The sample lists 300,000 to 400,000 clones, 80% to 90% seen once, with less than 9.5% in the top ten. The sequencing input was peripheral blood. Receptor source: a woman aged 50 to 60 who had recovered from COVID-19.

The gene calls are TRBV11-2 and TRBJ2-5; 8 nucleotides match TRBD1. The junction had 7 bases not matched to a gene; V was cut back by 5 bases and J by 5 bases. Germline CDR1 reads SGHAT; CDR2 reads FQNNGV. CDR3 length equals 14 residues. CDR3 in amino acids: CASSPPGGRETQYF. CDR3 nucleotides: TGTGCCAGCAGCCCCCCAGGGGGCCGTGAGACCCAGTACTTC.

This chain connects TRBV6-5 to TRBJ1-4, with D possibly TRBD1 on 5 matching bases. In germline, CDR1 is MNHEY, CDR2 SVGAGI. This CDR3 contains 15 residues. V lost 2 bases, J lost 5 bases, and 12 bases lay in between. In DNA form, the CDR3 reads TGTGCCAGCAGTTACCAGCCCCAGGGAAATGAAAAACTGTTTTTT. Its translation: CASSYQPQGNEKLFF.

The chain has TRBV2 and TRBJ1-5; 7 bases align to TRBD1. V shed 2 bases, J shed 3 bases, and the junction held 10 bases outside the gene matches. Germline CDR1 SNHLY, CDR2 FYNNEI. The CDR3 extends over 17 amino acids. CDR3 amino acids: CASSEWGAQGVNQPQHF. DNA of the CDR3: TGTGCCAGCAGTGAATGGGGGGCGCAGGGGGTCAATCAGCCCCAGCATTTT.

This chain uses TRBV3-1 (or the pseudogene TRBV3-2) with TRBJ1-4, with D unresolved. Trimming stripped 0 bases from V and 2 bases from J, with 7 bases between. In germline, CDR1 is LGHDT, CDR2 YNNKEL (reference sequence). This CDR3 spans 15 amino acids. The CDR3 spells CASSQDPGTNEKLFF. The CDR3 DNA reads TGTGCCAGCAGCCAAGATCCGGGGACTAATGAAAAACTGTTTTTT.

The J gene is TRBJ2-7, the V gene TRBV10-3, with TRBD2 identical over 7 bases. Trimming removed 11 bases from V and 3 bases from J; junction bases left unmatched: 13. Germline V gene data show CDR1 as ENHRY and CDR2 as SYGVKD. The CDR3 covers 14 residues. CDR3 sequence: CAAKRGGRGYEQYF. The CDR3 DNA reads TGTGCCGCCAAGAGGGGCGGGAGAGGCTACGAGCAGTACTTC.

The rearrangement links TRBV2 to TRBJ2-1; TRBD1 is a possible D gene (6 bases). V was shortened by 6 bases and J by 4 bases, with 13 bases between the two germline ends. This CDR3 is built from 14 residues. Germline-derived CDR1 and CDR2 are SNHLY and FYNNEI. The CDR3 sequence is CASRTQGLYNEQFF. The CDR3 region has the DNA TGTGCCAGCAGAACACAGGGTCTATACAATGAGCAGTTCTTC.

This rearrangement joins TRBV7-9 to TRBJ2-3; 10 nucleotides align to TRBD2. Germline values: CDR1 SEHNR, CDR2 FQNEAQ (reference sequence). The CDR3 has 16 residues. J gave up 3 bases and V 2 bases, and 5 bases lay outside the gene matches. The CDR3 nucleotides read TGTGCCAGCAGCTTAATGAGCGGGAGGGTTACAGATACGCAGTATTTT. Protein: CASSLMSGRVTDTQYF.

This sequence joins TRBV2 and TRBJ2-1; TRBD2 agrees at 7 bases. The V segment lost 8 bases and the J segment 4 bases; nucleotides outside the gene matches: 5. CDR1 SNHLY and CDR2 FYNNEI come from the germline V gene. The CDR3 covers 13 residues. CDR3 bases: TGTGCCAGCGTTACTAGCGAGTACAATGAGCAGTTCTTC. Protein: CASVTSEYNEQFF.

V usage is TRBV4-1 and J usage is TRBJ2-1, with D tentatively TRBD2 (6 bases). CDR3 size: 20 residues. In germline, CDR1 is MGHRA, CDR2 YSYEKL. Deletions cut 2 bases from V and 4 bases from J, with 27 bases between. Here the CDR3 reads CASSQLYDWGVTGTYNEQFF. CDR3 in DNA: TGCGCCAGCAGCCAATTATATGATTGGGGGGTAACGGGGACTTACAATGAGCAGTTCTTC.

This clone was counted many times. Here the CDR3 DNA reads TGTGCCAGTAGTATATCACCTACCGTTACCTACGAGCAGTACTTC. It codes for CASSISPTVTYEQYF. The gene calls are TRBV19 and TRBJ2-7; D is uncertain. The V and J ends lost 2 bases and 2 bases respectively, with 13 bases between them. Germline loops: CDR1 LNHDA, CDR2 SQIVND (reference sequence). CDR3 length: 15 residues.

This sequence joins TRBV7-2 and TRBJ2-3, with 11 bases identical to TRBD2. The CDR3 covers 16 residues. Germline trimming cut 3 bases from V and 10 bases from J; bases unmatched to any gene: 12. Germline CDR1 reads SGHTA; CDR2 reads FQGNSA. The CDR3 DNA reads as TGTGCCAGCAGCTTTACTAGCGGGGGAACAGATATTGCGCAGTATTTT. The encoded protein is CASSFTSGGTDIAQYF.

Here the CDR3 reads CASSPWTGLVTGELFF. The CDR3 nucleotides are TGCGCCAGCAGCCCCTGGACAGGGCTCGTCACCGGGGAGCTGTTTTTT. V and J are TRBV4-3 and TRBJ2-2; 8 bases are a match to TRBD1. The trim removed 4 bases at V and 4 bases at J, leaving 8 bases unmatched. Looked up from germline, CDR1 is LGHNA and CDR2 is YSLEER. This CDR3 has 16 amino acids.

The rearrangement uses TRBV5-6 and TRBJ2-2; D remains ambiguous. Trimming pared 9 bases from V and 5 bases from J, leaving 11 bases between. The length of the CDR3 is 12 residues. Germline loops: CDR1 SGHDT, CDR2 YYEEEE. CDR3 sequence (DNA): TGTGCCACTGGCCCCGGGACCGGGGAGCTGTTTTTT. Amino acids: CATGPGTGELFF.

The chain couples TRBV6-5 to TRBJ2-3; TRBD1 is a possible D gene (5 bases). Germline CDR1 is MNHEY and CDR2 is SVGAGI. This CDR3 comprises 15 residues. The V end lost 6 bases, the J end lost 2 bases, and 15 bases lay between the germline ends. CDR3 nucleotide sequence: TGTGCCAGCAGCCGATTGAACAGGAACACAGATACGCAGTATTTT. Residues: CASSRLNRNTDTQYF.

J is TRBJ1-6 and V is TRBV5-6; D may be TRBD1 (6 bases). Trimming took 4 bases from V and 6 from J, leaving 14 bases between them. The germline V gene has CDR1 SGHDT and CDR2 YYEEEE. The CDR3 extends over 15 amino acids. The DNA of the CDR3 is TGTGCCAGCAGCCCCGGAGGGGGGGGTAATTCACCCCTCCACTTT. Translating gives CASSPGGGGNSPLHF.

In nucleotides, the CDR3 is TGTGCCAGCAGTTTGGATTCGGGATTTAGCAATCAGCCCCAGCATTTT. It codes for CASSLDSGFSNQPQHF. V usage is TRBV28 and J usage is TRBJ1-5; unclear D gene. This CDR3 region has 16 residues. CDR1 and CDR2 from the germline V gene are MDHEN and SYDVKM. Trimming removed 3 bases from V and 0 bases from J, with 12 bases in between.

In its sample, this clone was seen a few times. The rearrangement joins TRBV19 to TRBJ1-6, with D unclear. V lost 5 bases and J 11 bases, leaving 13 bases between the germline ends. The CDR3 extends over 13 amino acids. Germline V gene data show CDR1 as LNHDA and CDR2 as SQIVND (reference sequence). The chain's CDR3 is CASSANGVPPLHF. For the CDR3, the DNA is TGTGCCAGTAGTGCAAACGGGGTCCCACCCCTCCACTTT.

This clone has only a few counts. This sequence joins TRBV19 and TRBJ2-1; possibly TRBD1 for D (6 bases). CDR3 length: 14 residues. Looked up from germline, CDR1 is LNHDA and CDR2 is SQIVND (reference sequence). V lost 6 bases and J lost 6, with 15 bases in between. The CDR3 DNA reads as TGTGCCAGTAGGGTTGCAGGGGCAAGCAATGAGCAGTTCTTC. It codes for CASRVAGASNEQFF.

The chain links TRBV5-1 to TRBJ1-2; D is unresolved. This CDR3 has 12 amino acids. V was pared by 0 bases and J by 9 bases, with 9 bases between. Looked up from germline, CDR1 is SGHRS and CDR2 is YFSETQ. The CDR3 region has the DNA TGCGCCAGCAGCTTGGACAGCCCCAGCTACACCTTC. This codes for CASSLDSPSYTF. Using reference TRBV5-1 and TRBJ1-2 for the parts outside the CDR3, the full variable domain is KAGVTQTPRYLIKTRGQQVTLSCSPISGHRSVSWYQQTPGQGLQFLFEYFSETQRNKGNFPGRFSGRQFSNSRSEMNVSTLELGDSALYLCASSLDSPSYTFGSGTRLTVV.